These T cell receptor beta chains were read from a single sample in a study of cytomegalovirus exposure and HLA in healthy donors. The table came from immunoSEQ multiplex PCR; TCRdb's copy has only in-frame clones and leaves some out. The sample yields 90,000 to 130,000 clones, approximately 80% seen once. Sequencing was carried out using PBMCs. The receptors shown here come from a woman between 55 and 75 years old in good health and CMV-seropositive. Both conserved end residues are part of each CDR3. Each record gives: D gene, clone size, V gene, J gene, CDR3 DNA, CDR3 protein. The D gene is left open where the match is weak. Clone size appears in some rows only: once, few, many, or a class for an expanded clone.

D: .; size: .; V: TRBV9; J: TRBJ1-2; DNA: TGTGCCAGCAGCCAGGACAGCGCCTATGGCTACACCTTC; CDR3: CASSQDSAYGYTF
D: .; size: few; V: TRBV6-4; J: TRBJ2-3; DNA: TGTGCCAGCAGTGACGGGGGGACAGACACAGATACGCAGTATTTT; CDR3: CASSDGGTDTDTQYF
D: TRBD1; size: .; V: TRBV9; J: TRBJ1-1; DNA: TGTGCCAGCAGCCCAGGGACAGGGGGCTACGGGTGGGCAGCTTTCTTT; CDR3: CASSPGTGGYGWAAFF
D: .; size: .; V: TRBV7-9; J: TRBJ2-5; DNA: TGTGCCAGCAGCTTAGTGCGGGGTGGACAAGAGACCCAGTACTTC; CDR3: CASSLVRGGQETQYF
D: .; size: .; V: TRBV30; J: TRBJ1-3; DNA: TGTGCCTGGACTGGACAGTTCTCTGGAAACACCATATATTTT; CDR3: CAWTGQFSGNTIYF
D: TRBD1; size: .; V: TRBV6-5; J: TRBJ2-5; DNA: TGTGCCAGCAGACGGACAGGGGTGAACCAAGAGACCCAGTACTTC; CDR3: CASRRTGVNQETQYF
D: TRBD2; size: .; V: TRBV4-2; J: TRBJ2-7; DNA: TGTGCCAGCAGCCAAGCGGGACGGGACTACTACGACGAGCAGTACTTC; CDR3: CASSQAGRDYYDEQYF
D: .; size: few; V: TRBV28; J: TRBJ1-5; DNA: TGTGCCAGCAGTCTCCAGACGGAGAATCAGCCCCAGCATTTT; CDR3: CASSLQTENQPQHF
D: .; size: .; V: TRBV7-8; J: TRBJ2-1; DNA: TGTGCCAGCAGCTTAGAAGCGGTAATATCCTACAATGAGCAGTTCTTC; CDR3: CASSLEAVISYNEQFF
D: .; size: .; V: TRBV7-9; J: TRBJ2-5; DNA: TGTGCCAGCAGCTTAAGTAGGAATAGAAGAGGAGAGACCCAGTACTTC; CDR3: CASSLSRNRRGETQYF
D: TRBD1; size: .; V: TRBV2; J: TRBJ1-5; DNA: TGTGCCAGCGTATTTACAGGGGATCAGCCCCAGCATTTT; CDR3: CASVFTGDQPQHF
D: .; size: .; V: TRBV19; J: TRBJ2-6; DNA: TGTGCCAGTTGTCGACGGGTTTCCTCTGGGGCCAACGTCCTGACTTTC; CDR3: CASCRRVSSGANVLTF
D: .; size: .; V: TRBV29-1; J: TRBJ2-5; DNA: TGCAGCGTTGAAGAGGGGGGTGGAGAGACCCAGTACTTC; CDR3: CSVEEGGGETQYF
D: TRBD2; size: .; V: TRBV7-9; J: TRBJ2-3; DNA: TGTGCCAGCAGCTTGGGGACTAGCGGGGGAAGCACAGATACGCAGTATTTT; CDR3: CASSLGTSGGSTDTQYF
D: .; size: .; V: TRBV5-1; J: TRBJ1-1; DNA: TGCGCCAGCAGTCTAAGTGTTGTGGACACTGAAGCTTTCTTT; CDR3: CASSLSVVDTEAFF
D: TRBD1; size: .; V: TRBV6-5; J: TRBJ1-1; DNA: TGTGCCAGCAGAAGACAGGGGAACACTGAAGCTTTCTTT; CDR3: CASRRQGNTEAFF
D: TRBD2; size: once; V: TRBV7-9; J: TRBJ2-5; DNA: TGTGCCAGCAGCTTGACGGGGGGTCGGGGGAAAGAGACCCAGTACTTC; CDR3: CASSLTGGRGKETQYF
D: TRBD1; size: .; V: TRBV19; J: TRBJ2-1; DNA: TGTGCCAGTAGTACCTTAATAAACAGGGGTTACAATGAGCAGTTCTTC; CDR3: CASSTLINRGYNEQFF
D: .; size: .; V: TRBV16; J: TRBJ2-1; DNA: TGTGCCAGCAGCCTCGCCTACAATGAGCAGTTCTTC; CDR3: CASSLAYNEQFF
D: .; size: once; V: TRBV5-1; J: TRBJ1-1; DNA: TGCGCCAGCAGCTTAGGGGGGGCGGAGAACACTGAAGCTTTCTTT; CDR3: CASSLGGAENTEAFF
D: TRBD1; size: .; V: TRBV19; J: TRBJ1-1; DNA: TGTGCCAGTAGTACCCGGGACAGGACTGAAGCTTTCTTT; CDR3: CASSTRDRTEAFF
D: .; size: .; V: TRBV9; J: TRBJ2-1; DNA: TGTGCCAGCAGCGTAGTTAACAATGAGCAGTTCTTC; CDR3: CASSVVNNEQFF
D: .; size: .; V: TRBV6-5; J: TRBJ1-5; DNA: TGTGCCAGCAGTTTCACGGGGGGCCGCAATCAGCCCCAGCATTTT; CDR3: CASSFTGGRNQPQHF
D: TRBD1; size: .; V: TRBV27; J: TRBJ2-7; DNA: TGTGCCAGCAGCCCCCCCAACAGGGGTAGTTACGAGCAGTACTTC; CDR3: CASSPPNRGSYEQYF
D: .; size: .; V: TRBV5-6; J: TRBJ1-1; DNA: TGTGCCAGCAGCTTGGGGGGGAGGGGATCGAACACTGAAGCTTTCTTT; CDR3: CASSLGGRGSNTEAFF
D: TRBD2; size: few; V: TRBV18; J: TRBJ2-3; DNA: TGTGCCAGCTCACTGTCGGGGGGACGAGATACGCAGTATTTT; CDR3: CASSLSGGRDTQYF
D: .; size: .; V: TRBV6-6; J: TRBJ2-1; DNA: TGTGCCAGCAGTTACTCAGTCAGCTACAATGAGCAGTTCTTC; CDR3: CASSYSVSYNEQFF
D: .; size: .; V: TRBV15; J: TRBJ1-2; DNA: TGTGCCACCAGCAGAGAGGAGGGCGTCTATGGCTACACCTTC; CDR3: CATSREEGVYGYTF